These 6 T cell receptor beta chains originate from one sample sequenced in a study of blood T cell repertoires in COVID-19. Profiling relied on immunoSEQ multiplex PCR, and the TCRdb table lists in-frame clones only, not all of them. Among over 200,000 clones, approximately 82% were seen once, and the ten largest hold 4.5% to 6.5%. The specimen was peripheral blood. These receptors were collected from an elderly man with acute or convalescent COVID-19.

The chain combines TRBV18 with TRBJ1-3, with 8 bases matching TRBD1. This CDR3 is 21 amino acids long. J lost 0 bases, V lost 3 bases, and 19 bases had no gene match. Germline V gene lookup returns CDR1 KGHSH and CDR2 LQKENI. CDR3 DNA: TGTGCCAGCTCACCTCACCCTATTCAGGGGGCGATTGGCTACTCTGGAAACACCATATATTTT. Protein: CASSPHPIQGAIGYSGNTIYF.

The V and J genes are TRBV5-6 and TRBJ1-2; D is possibly TRBD1 (6 bases). This CDR3 spans 16 amino acids. V lost 2 bases and J lost 8, with 22 bases in between. Germline-derived CDR1 and CDR2 are SGHDT and YYEEEE. The CDR3 nucleotides are TGTGCCAGCAGCTTCTCGATCGCAGGGGATGTAGGAGGCTACACCTTC. Translated, it gives CASSFSIAGDVGGYTF.

The V gene is TRBV9, the J gene TRBJ2-3; 9 bases map to TRBD2. The J segment lost 5 bases and the V segment lost 0 bases, leaving 7 bases of the junction unmatched. Germline lookup yields CDR1 SGDLS and CDR2 YYNGEE. The CDR3 totals 16 residues. The CDR3, as DNA: TGTGCCAGCAGCGTAGCAGGGCTAGCGGGATTAGATACGCAGTATTTT. Residues: CASSVAGLAGLDTQYF.

This chain connects TRBV5-3 to TRBJ2-5; D may be TRBD2 (6 bases). TRBV5-3 qualifies as an ORF whose function is uncertain. The CDR3 has 16 amino acids. V gave up 0 bases and J gave up 4 bases, with 16 bases separating them. This CDR3 is CARSLGRRETVETQYF. Written as DNA, the CDR3 is TGTGCCAGAAGCTTGGGGAGACGGGAGACAGTAGAGACCCAGTACTTC.

This clone has only one observation. CDR3 region: CASSPLQYSGNTIYF. CDR3 nucleotides: TGTGCCAGCAGCCCCCTCCAGTACTCTGGAAACACCATATATTTT. The J gene is TRBJ1-3, the V gene TRBV9; D is unclear. V dropped 4 bases and J dropped 0 bases, with 11 bases sitting between them. This CDR3 has 15 amino acids. The germline V gene has CDR1 SGDLS and CDR2 YYNGEE.

The chain combines TRBV19 with TRBJ1-5; no clear D gene. With 3 bases removed from V and 1 base from J, the gap between germline ends came to 13 bases. The V gene's germline CDR1 is LNHDA and CDR2 SQIVND (reference sequence). CDR3 size: 16 residues. The CDR3 region is CASSIPGGRSNQPQHF. The CDR3 coding sequence is TGTGCCAGTAGTATCCCTGGAGGCAGAAGCAATCAGCCCCAGCATTTT.